This passage covers 7 T cell receptor beta chains from one sample sequenced in a study of T cells in Graves' hyperthyroidism and ophthalmopathy (dated by TCRdb to between 2017 and 2020). The library was made by multiplex PCR. The sequencing machine was an Illumina HiSeq 2000. The TCR beta CDR3 regions were amplified from RNA transcripts. The TCR CDR3 was subjected to a first round of RT-PCR using the HTBI primer set and the Qiagen OneStep RT-PCR kit. TCRdb handled the public reads itself, with Q25 trimming in fastp and clone calling in MiXCR, and kept productive beta chains. Every entry covers one CDR3 protein and lists the most common genes and DNA from its rows. For this sample there are approximately 620,000 distinct CDR3 sequences; about 14% appear just once. The top ten clonotypes cover almost 6% of the sample. Sequencing was carried out using blood. These receptors all come from a woman in her twenties or thirties with Graves' hyperthyroidism that later progressed to Graves' ophthalmopathy.

There are many counts of this clonotype. This chain uses TRBV28 with TRBJ1-3; 7 bases align to TRBD1. V shed 6 bases, J shed 3 bases, and the junction held 8 bases outside the gene matches. Germline lookup yields CDR1 MDHEN and CDR2 SYDVKM. The CDR3 extends over 15 amino acids. The CDR3 is CASSSGQTGGNTIYF. In DNA form, the CDR3 reads TGTGCCAGCAGCTCGGGACAGACGGGTGGAAACACCATATATTTT.

This clonotype was recorded many times. The genes are TRBV29-1 and TRBJ2-2, with D uncertain. V was cut by 4 bases and J by 6 bases, with 6 bases left in between. Per the germline V gene, CDR1 is SQVTM and CDR2 is ANQGSEA. The CDR3 loop spans 11 amino acids. The CDR3 sequence: CSVGSPGELFF. Written as DNA, the CDR3 is TGCAGCGTTGGTAGCCCCGGGGAGCTGTTTTTT.

This clonotype was seen at least ten times. The rearrangement uses TRBV2 and TRBJ1-2; D might be TRBD1 (5 bases). CDR3 length: 11 residues. V lost 6 bases and J lost 8, with 10 bases in between. Per the germline V gene, CDR1 is SNHLY and CDR2 is FYNNEI. The CDR3 sequence is CASRGVSGYTF. The CDR3 nucleotides read TGTGCCAGCAGGGGGGTGTCCGGCTACACCTTC. Full variable domain (missing parts from reference TRBV2 and TRBJ1-2): EPEVTQTPSHQVTQMGQEVILRCVPISNHLYFYWYRQILGQKVEFLVSFYNNEISEKSEIFDDQFSVERPDGSNFTLKIRSTKLEDSAMYFCASRGVSGYTFGSGTRLTVV.

The rearrangement joins TRBV27 to TRBJ2-1, with TRBD1 identical over 11 bases. The CDR3 is 17 amino acids. V shed 3 bases and J 10 bases; nucleotides not matched to a gene: 14. Germline V CDR1 and CDR2: MNHEY, SMNVEV (reference sequence). The CDR3 reads CASSLTAGTGGPREQFF. The CDR3 nucleotides are TGTGCCAGCAGTTTGACCGCCGGGACAGGGGGGCCCAGGGAGCAGTTCTTC.

This clonotype showed up many times. This chain links TRBV10-3 with TRBJ2-5; D gene unclear. The CDR3 contains 15 residues. CDR1 and CDR2 from the germline V gene are ENHRY and SYGVKD. Trimming removed 2 bases from V and 1 base from J, with 11 bases in between. DNA of the CDR3: TGTGCCATCAGTGAGGTTGGCGGTCCCCAAGAGACCCAGTACTTC. Protein sequence: CAISEVGGPQETQYF.

This chain connects TRBV25-1 to TRBJ2-1; TRBD2 might be the D (6 bases). The CDR3 extends over 13 amino acids. Trimming took off 8 bases at V and 6 bases at J, with 14 bases between the two ends. CDR1 MGHDK and CDR2 SYGVNS come from the germline V gene. Written as DNA, the CDR3 is TGTGCCAGCTATGTCCGGGAGCGCAATGAGCAGTTCTTC. This sequence encodes CASYVRERNEQFF. The entire variable domain, with the rest obtained from reference TRBV25-1 and TRBJ2-1, is as follows: EADIYQTPRYLVIGTGKKITLECSQTMGHDKMYWYQQDPGMELHLIHYSYGVNSTEKGDLSSESTVSRIRTEHFPLTLESARPSHTSQYLCASYVRERNEQFFGPGTRLTVL.

This chain links TRBV5-1 with TRBJ2-1, with 9 positions matching TRBD2. There are 17 residues in the CDR3. Germline V lookup: CDR1 SGHRS, CDR2 YFSETQ. V shed 1 base and J 4 bases; nucleotides not matched to a gene: 9. The CDR3 spells CASSLRSSGIRYNEQFF. The CDR3 DNA sequence: TGCGCCAGCAGCTTGAGGTCTAGCGGGATTAGGTACAATGAGCAGTTCTTC.